This entry concerns a single T cell receptor (beta chain). Its cognate antigen is unknown. The sample belongs to a study of a mutant IDH1 vaccine in newly diagnosed glioma. In the study overall: Onset of vaccination occurred 4-6 weeks following radiotherapy alone, or with temozolomide cycles. Treated patients, roughly 62% male and roughly 40% female, averaged about 40 years of age.

This CDR3 region has 12 residues. Trimming took 5 bases from V and 4 from J, leaving 12 bases between them. Germline V CDR1 and CDR2: SQVTM, ANQGSEA. Time point denoted: week 23, last vaccination. All doses held 300 ug of mutant IDH1 20-mer peptide, with topical imiquimod. The assay was immunoSEQ multiplex PCR, and TCRdb's table has in-frame clones only and misses some. The sample lists around 56,000 clones; roughly 81% were seen once. This chain joins TRBV29-1 and TRBJ2-7; weak D call: TRBD2 (7 bases). The receptor was derived from a woman aged 40 to 50 with glioma. Some clones in this sample may be carry-over from other donors' samples. Sample: PBMCs, taken from a glioma patient whose treatment included an IDH1 peptide vaccine. CDR3 protein: CSVLKGGYEQYF. The CDR3 coding sequence is TGCAGCGTTCTTAAGGGGGGGTACGAGCAGTACTTC.